One sample yielded the 6 T cell receptor beta chains listed below, sequenced in a study of CD4 and CD8 cells across lung adenocarcinoma regions. TCRdb reanalysed the PCR reads using MiXCR and keeps one entry per CDR3 protein. The sample holds several thousand distinct CDR3 sequences, 55% to 75% seen once. Sequences were obtained from CD4+ T cells from the center of a lung tumor. The source of these receptors is a male donor with lung adenocarcinoma. The CD4 and CD8 labels of this study may be unreliable.

Judged by abundance, this clonotype is medium-sized. V and J are TRBV6-1 and TRBJ1-1, with D hard to call. V lost 2 bases, J lost 7 bases, and 14 bases lay in between. The CDR3 length is 14 residues. Germline CDR1 MNHNS, CDR2 SASEGT. CDR3 sequence: CASSERSGMGEAFF. As DNA, the CDR3 is TGTGCCAGCAGTGAAAGGTCCGGGATGGGTGAAGCTTTCTTT.

As concerns this clonotype: The conserved phenylalanine or tryptophan is not found at the CDR3 terminus, so this likely reflects a read error. The DNA is omitted, as the CDR3 cannot be located on it reliably, and the CDR3 follows TCRdb's listing. V is TRBV6-1 and J is TRBJ2-3; the table's D call TRBD1 went unverified against the DNA. Including both end residues, the CDR3 is 14 amino acids long. Looked up from germline, CDR1 is MNHNS and CDR2 is SASEGT. The CDR3 protein is CASSAQAGPGTQDS.

The chain carries TRBV7-2 and TRBJ1-1; D ambiguous. Germline V gene data show CDR1 as SGHTA and CDR2 as FQGNSA. This CDR3 has 14 amino acids. Trimming cost V 2 bases and J 4 bases, with 11 bases left between them. This CDR3 is CASSLMGTSTEAFF. The DNA for the CDR3 is TGTGCCAGCAGCTTAATGGGAACCAGCACTGAAGCTTTCTTT. Based on the CDR3 plus reference TRBV7-2 and TRBJ1-1, the full variable domain is GAGVSQSPSNKVTEKGKDVELRCDPISGHTALYWYRQSLGQGLEFLIYFQGNSAPDKSGLPSDRFSAERTGGSVSTLTIQRTQQEDSAVYLCASSLMGTSTEAFFGQGTRLTVV.

The J gene is TRBJ2-1, the V gene TRBV23-1; the D is unclear. TRBV23-1 is reported as an ORF; its role is uncertain. Trimming stripped 10 bases from V and 4 bases from J, with 5 bases between. CDR3 length equals 10 residues. The CDR3 loop is CANNYNEQFF. CDR3 DNA: TGCGCCAATAATTACAATGAGCAGTTCTTC.

V gene TRBV6-1 combines with J gene TRBJ2-1; either TRBD1 or TRBD2 may supply D (6 bases each). The last part of the DNA fits TRBJ2-5 better; the J call may be wrong. The length of the CDR3 is 16 residues. Germline V gene data show CDR1 as MNHNS and CDR2 as SASEGT. As DNA, the CDR3 is TGTGCCAGCACGGGGGACGGGGGCGGTGAGGGAAACACCCAGTACTTC. Its protein product is CASTGDGGGEGNTQYF.

The genes are TRBV12-3 or TRBV12-4 and TRBJ1-1; D is unclear. The V and J ends lost 6 bases and 1 base respectively, with 6 bases between them. The CDR3 loop spans 12 amino acids. The CDR3 loop reads CASRGSNTEAFF. The CDR3 DNA reads TGTGCCAGCAGGGGATCGAACACTGAAGCTTTCTTT.